This T cell receptor beta chain is drawn from a study of control samples from healthy donors and cancer patients. Here immunoSEQ multiplex PCR was the method, and the copy in TCRdb shows in-frame clones only, minus some. The data hold 95,000 to 150,000 clones, with about 83% observed a single time. The CDR3 has 14 residues. CDR1 is SGDLS and CDR2 is YYNGEE in the germline V gene. With 3 bases removed from V and 3 bases from J, the gap between germline ends came to 13 bases. The chain links TRBV9 to TRBJ2-7; D is unresolved. The sequence derives from a young man in good health. The sequenced material came from blood. CDR3 region: CASSGGPTNYEQYF. The CDR3 bases are TGTGCCAGCAGCGGAGGACCGACCAACTACGAGCAGTACTTC.